These 15 T cell receptor beta chains were all obtained from the same sample, sequenced in a study of T cells after yellow fever vaccination. Using its own MiXCR run on the 5' RACE reads, TCRdb lists one record per CDR3 protein. The sample carries 160,000 or so distinct CDR3 sequences, approximately 6.8% recorded once. The specimen comprised CD4+ T cells sorted from PBMCs, sampled less than 6 days after the first yellow fever vaccination. The source of these receptors is a man younger than 35 who received the YFV17D yellow fever vaccine.

Remarks on this clonotype: This may be a read error, as it is one base from a much larger clone. V is TRBV11-2 and J is TRBJ2-3; D ambiguous. The closer fit of TRBJ1-5 to the DNA end suggests the J call may be wrong. CDR1 is SGHAT, CDR2 FQNNGV, per germline. The length of the CDR3 is 15 residues. The DNA for the CDR3 is TGTGCCAGCAGCCCCCAGCTAGCGGGCACAAATACGCAGCATTTT. Translation gives CASSPQLAGTNTQHF.

This clonotype was counted ten times or more. The chain recombines TRBV9 with TRBJ2-3, with 8 bases that match TRBD2. Germline trimming cut 3 bases from V and 1 base from J; bases unmatched to any gene: 1. CDR1 and CDR2 (germline): SGDLS, YYNGEE. The CDR3 extends over 14 amino acids. This chain's CDR3 is CASSATSGTDTQYF. The CDR3 nucleotides read TGTGCCAGCAGCGCGACTAGCGGCACAGATACGCAGTATTTT.

In this sample, this clonotype turned up a few times. The chain recombines TRBV18 with TRBJ1-2; D is unclear. Germline CDR1 and CDR2: KGHSH and LQKENI. The CDR3 runs to 12 residues. The V end was cut by 6 bases, the J end by 7 bases, with 12 bases between. The CDR3 here is CASSPPGSGYTF. CDR3 coding DNA: TGTGCCAGCTCCCCTCCCGGGAGTGGCTACACCTTC.

The rearrangement links TRBV19 to TRBJ2-7; weak D call: TRBD1 (5 bases). CDR1 and CDR2 (germline): LNHDA, SQIVND (reference sequence). The CDR3 has 15 amino acids. Trimming took off 6 bases at V and 1 base at J, with 16 bases between the two ends. In DNA, the CDR3 is TGTGCCAGTAGAAGACAGACAACCTCATCCTACGAGCAGTACTTC. It yields the protein CASRRQTTSSYEQYF.

This clonotype has at least ten counts. The chain is built from TRBV6-5 and TRBJ1-4; tentative D call: TRBD1 (6 bases). Germline CDR1 reads MNHEY; CDR2 reads SVGAGI. Trimming left V 7 bases short and J 6 bases short, with 21 bases between. The CDR3 runs to 16 residues. The CDR3 here is CASKGRGAVGYEKLFF. CDR3 sequence (DNA): TGTGCCAGCAAGGGTAGGGGGGCCGTCGGGTATGAAAAACTGTTTTTT.

V and J are TRBV7-9 and TRBJ1-6; 7 nucleotides align to TRBD1. V lost 8 bases and J lost 6; bases outside the gene matches: 7. Per germline, CDR1 SEHNR and CDR2 FQNEAQ (reference sequence). CDR3 size: 14 residues. In DNA, the CDR3 is TGTGCCAGCCAAACCGGGACAGCTAATTCACCCCTCCACTTT. It translates to CASQTGTANSPLHF.

This chain joins TRBV18 and TRBJ2-7; the D call may be TRBD1 or TRBD2 (5 bases each). The ends were cut back, 4 bases at V and 5 bases at J, with 18 bases in the middle. The CDR3 covers 15 residues. Germline lookup yields CDR1 KGHSH and CDR2 LQKENI. CDR3: CASSRTGPRSHEQYF. For the CDR3, the DNA is TGTGCCAGCTCACGAACGGGACCCAGGTCCCACGAGCAGTACTTC.

This clonotype was seen a handful of times. This sequence joins TRBV18 and TRBJ1-5; D not certain. This CDR3 is built from 17 residues. Germline V gene sequence: CDR1 KGHSH, CDR2 LQKENI. Trimming left V 2 bases short and J 4 bases short, with 18 bases between. The CDR3: CASSPRPGTPENQPQHF. The CDR3 DNA follows: TGTGCCAGCTCACCAAGGCCCGGAACTCCCGAAAATCAGCCCCAGCATTTT.

This clonotype was counted at least ten times. The V and J genes are TRBV11-2 and TRBJ2-1; 12 bases fit TRBD2. The trim removed 4 bases at V and 7 bases at J, leaving 11 bases unmatched. Germline V CDR1 and CDR2: SGHAT, FQNNGV. The CDR3 length is 17 residues. The CDR3 sequence is CASSSGGLAGGRNEQFF. The CDR3 DNA sequence: TGTGCCAGCAGCTCCGGGGGTCTAGCGGGGGGGCGGAATGAGCAGTTCTTC.

CDR3 DNA: TGTGCCAGCAACGGACAGGGAGGCACAGATACGCAGTATTTT. Amino acids: CASNGQGGTDTQYF. V is TRBV2 and J is TRBJ2-3; 8 bases line up with TRBD1. CDR3 length: 14 residues. The germline V gene has CDR1 SNHLY and CDR2 FYNNEI. V gave up 7 bases and J gave up 1 base; unmatched junction bases: 4.

This clonotype was picked up many times. The V gene is TRBV11-2, the J gene TRBJ2-1; D perhaps matches TRBD2 (5 bases). Germline V CDR1 and CDR2: SGHAT, FQNNGV. The V gene lost 0 bases and the J gene lost 6 bases, with 6 bases spanning the gap. The CDR3 covers 13 residues. The CDR3 DNA reads TGTGCCAGCAGCTTAGATCGGGGCAATGAGCAGTTCTTC. Its protein product is CASSLDRGNEQFF.

The sample holds a few counts of this clonotype. The chain uses TRBV20-1 and TRBJ2-7; D gene ambiguous. CDR1 and CDR2 from the germline V gene are DFQATT and SNEGSKA (reference sequence). Trimming pared 0 bases from V and 1 base from J, leaving 13 bases between. The CDR3 is 15 residues long. The CDR3 here is CSARDVTSFSYEQYF. In DNA form, the CDR3 reads TGCAGTGCTAGAGATGTGACCTCATTTTCCTACGAGCAGTACTTC.

This clonotype was detected many times. The V gene is TRBV28, the J gene TRBJ2-7; TRBD1 matches at 7 bases. The CDR3 has 13 residues. The V and J ends lost 5 bases and 3 bases, in that order; junction bases with no gene match: 4. Per the germline V gene, CDR1 is MDHEN and CDR2 is SYDVKM. The CDR3 DNA reads TGTGCCAGCAGTCCGGGACAGAGCTACGAGCAGTACGTC. Amino acids: CASSPGQSYEQYV.

V gene TRBV7-8 combines with J gene TRBJ1-2, with D perhaps TRBD1 (6 bases). Germline lookup yields CDR1 SGHVS and CDR2 FQNEAQ. The ends were cut back, 2 bases at V and 6 bases at J, with 19 bases in the middle. This CDR3 region has 16 residues. CDR3 bases: TGTGCCAGCAGCTTACCCCCTATCCGGGACATCCATGGCTACACCTTC. Translated: CASSLPPIRDIHGYTF.

This clonotype was detected ten times or more. This rearrangement joins TRBV6-1 to TRBJ2-7; no definite D call. CDR3 length equals 14 residues. Trimming left V 2 bases short and J 2 bases short, with 10 bases between. Germline CDR1 reads MNHNS; CDR2 reads SASEGT. The CDR3 spells CASSELIRAYEQYV. CDR3 bases: TGTGCCAGCAGTGAACTCATCCGGGCCTACGAGCAGTACGTC.